This TCR beta chain was found in a study of shared clonotypes between healthy human individuals. This clone occurred a few times. 250 to 350 ng DNA, tens of thousands of T cell genomes, went into unsorted PBMC replicate PCRs. Here immunoSEQ multiplex PCR was the method, and the copy in TCRdb shows in-frame clones only, minus some. This table holds 470,000 or so clones, 81% found once. The CDR3 has 13 amino acids. Germline CDR1 GTSNPN, CDR2 SVGIG (reference sequence). The V end was cut by 0 bases, the J end by 3 bases, with 9 bases between. This clonotype was obtained from a woman between 40 and 50 years old in good health. Some clones in this sample may be carry-over from other donors' samples. The sequenced sample was PBMCs. This chain links TRBV30 with TRBJ2-7; D remains unclear. CDR3 residues: CAWSVSQFYEQYF. The DNA of the CDR3 is TGTGCCTGGAGTGTATCGCAATTCTACGAGCAGTACTTC.